This T cell receptor (beta chain) was identified in a study of T-cell reconstitution after alpha-beta-depleted transplantation in children (dated by TCRdb to the mid-2010s). About the study as a whole: Using TCR repertoire profiling, the study followed T-cell immune reconstitution in a quantitative way in children after TCRalphabeta/CD19-depleted allogeneic hematopoietic cell transplantation.

Per the publication, the treatment or condition label means: allogeneic hematopoietic cell transplantation with graft depleted of TCRalphabeta T cells and CD19 B cells. The transplant recipients were children given TCRalphabeta/CD19-depleted allogeneic hematopoietic cell grafts. The CDR3 has 12 amino acids, counting the end cysteine and phenylalanine. Only CDR3 DNA remains: 36 bases, in frame from the first base. CDR1 and CDR2 (DFQATT, SNEGSKA) derive from the germline V gene (reference sequence). V ends up 6 bases short and J 5 bases short, with an unmatched junction base count of 3. Library generation was performed with PCR. TCRdb names Illumina HiSeq 2500 as the instrument used. Molecular barcoding was employed in the preparation of TCR libraries, with unique molecular identifiers being used to normalize TCRbeta repertoire quantification. The public reads were quality trimmed at Q25 with fastp and then assembled into clones with MiXCR by TCRdb, keeping productive beta chains. Identical CDR3 proteins give one entry, which carries the most common genes and DNA. The sample data list more than 400,000 distinct CDR3 sequences, and 9.5% to 12% of these were observed just once. The ten largest clones capture roughly 15% of the sample.

Study-wide conclusions, independent of this receptor: Over the following months the frequencies of hyperexpanded clones went down, and after one year T-cell counts and TCRbeta diversity were mostly credited to newly produced T cells. In some patients, high TCRbeta diversity at day 60 was attributed to recipient T cells and intrathymic progenitors that had survived conditioning. The apparently early alphabetaT-cell count recovery about two months after transplant was reportedly dependent on only several hundred rapidly expanded clones derived from non-depleted graft cells.

A remark on this clonotype: Its binding antigen is unknown. No base-level quality is on record; no much larger clone is a single base apart.

The chain was built from TRBV20-1 and TRBJ2-2; TRBD2 aligns with 7 central bases. The receptor was isolated from a female patient aged 2-10 years who had a stem cell transplant for aplastic anemia, so the T cells may come from the graft donor. The sample here was PBMCs, mostly from graft donor cells, taken 180 days after TCRalphabeta/CD19-depleted stem cell transplant. The sequence in DNA is TGCAGTGCCGGGAGGAGGACCGGGGAGCTGTTTTTT. Its coded protein is CSAGRRTGELFF.